A selection of T cell receptor beta chains follows, all from one sample in a study of blood T cell repertoires in COVID-19. Assay used: immunoSEQ multiplex PCR; TCRdb lists only in-frame clones, some missing. The data show 150,000 to 250,000 clones, roughly 87% seen once. Source material: PBMCs or T cells enriched from blood (not recorded which). The receptors here all came from a young woman who had recovered from COVID-19. Each CDR3 is given with its conserved first and last residue. D genes are given only for firm matches. Clone size is not always given. Where it is, it says once, few, many or a class for expanded clones.

abundance: NA; v_gene: TRBV19; j_gene: TRBJ1-1; d_gene: TRBD1; CDR3nt: TGTGCCAGTAGCAGGACAGGCACTGAAGCTTTCTTT; CDR3aa: CASSRTGTEAFF
abundance: once; v_gene: TRBV7-2; j_gene: TRBJ2-7; d_gene: TRBD1; CDR3nt: TGTGCCAGCAGCCAAGGGACAGGGGTGTGGTCCTCCTACGAGCAGTACTTC; CDR3aa: CASSQGTGVWSSYEQYF
abundance: NA; v_gene: TRBV7-2; j_gene: TRBJ2-7; d_gene: NA; CDR3nt: TGTGCCAGCAGCTTAGCGCGGGGTCCGAGCTCCTACGAGCAGTACTTC; CDR3aa: CASSLARGPSSYEQYF
abundance: NA; v_gene: TRBV7-2; j_gene: TRBJ1-1; d_gene: NA; CDR3nt: TGTGCCAGCAGCTTAGTCTGGAACACTGAAGCTTTCTTT; CDR3aa: CASSLVWNTEAFF
abundance: NA; v_gene: TRBV2; j_gene: TRBJ1-1; d_gene: NA; CDR3nt: TGTGCCAGCAGTGCTGACAGGAGGACTGAAGCTTTCTTT; CDR3aa: CASSADRRTEAFF
abundance: NA; v_gene: TRBV7-2; j_gene: TRBJ1-1; d_gene: NA; CDR3nt: TGTGCCAGCAGCTTCAGGGGTGGCACTGAAGCTTTCTTT; CDR3aa: CASSFRGGTEAFF
abundance: NA; v_gene: TRBV27; j_gene: TRBJ2-7; d_gene: TRBD1; CDR3nt: TGTGCCAGCAGTTTATCGGACAGGGCCTACGAGCAGTACTTC; CDR3aa: CASSLSDRAYEQYF
abundance: NA; v_gene: TRBV2; j_gene: TRBJ2-3; d_gene: NA; CDR3nt: TGTGCCAGCAGTCCACTGAATCAAGATACGCAGTATTTT; CDR3aa: CASSPLNQDTQYF
abundance: NA; v_gene: TRBV2; j_gene: TRBJ1-1; d_gene: NA; CDR3nt: TGTGCCAGCAGTGAGCCGTCCTGGAGGAACACTGAAGCTTTCTTT; CDR3aa: CASSEPSWRNTEAFF
abundance: few; v_gene: TRBV24-1; j_gene: TRBJ1-5; d_gene: TRBD1; CDR3nt: TGTGCCACCAGTGAGCTGACAGGGCAGCCCCAGCATTTT; CDR3aa: CATSELTGQPQHF
abundance: once; v_gene: TRBV7-6; j_gene: TRBJ2-2; d_gene: TRBD1; CDR3nt: TGTGCCAGCAGCCCTCGGACAGGAAAGAACACCGGGGAGCTGTTTTTT; CDR3aa: CASSPRTGKNTGELFF
abundance: many; v_gene: TRBV25-1; j_gene: TRBJ1-2; d_gene: NA; CDR3nt: TGTGCCAGCAGTGAATTGGGGGGGCAGGGAGGCTACACCTTC; CDR3aa: CASSELGGQGGYTF
abundance: NA; v_gene: TRBV12-3/TRBV12-4; j_gene: TRBJ2-7; d_gene: NA; CDR3nt: TGTGCCAGCAGTTTCCTACACGGGGAGCAGTACTTC; CDR3aa: CASSFLHGEQYF
abundance: NA; v_gene: TRBV5-1; j_gene: TRBJ1-4; d_gene: TRBD1; CDR3nt: TGCGCCAGCAGCTTGTCCGGGACAGGAAGGCGAAAACTGTTTTTT; CDR3aa: CASSLSGTGRRKLFF
abundance: NA; v_gene: TRBV19; j_gene: TRBJ2-3; d_gene: NA; CDR3nt: TGTGCCAGTAGTCCCCAGAGGGATACGCAGTATTTT; CDR3aa: CASSPQRDTQYF
abundance: NA; v_gene: TRBV15; j_gene: TRBJ2-2; d_gene: NA; CDR3nt: TGTGCCACCAGCAGAGATTCAGCCCGAGACAGGAACGGGGAGCTGTTTTTT; CDR3aa: CATSRDSARDRNGELFF
abundance: NA; v_gene: TRBV19; j_gene: TRBJ2-3; d_gene: TRBD2; CDR3nt: TGTGCCAGTAGTATGTCGTCTAGCGGCCGCACAGATACGCAGTATTTT; CDR3aa: CASSMSSSGRTDTQYF
abundance: NA; v_gene: TRBV2; j_gene: TRBJ1-1; d_gene: NA; CDR3nt: TGTGCCAGCAGTGAATATGCTATGAACACTGAAGCTTTCTTT; CDR3aa: CASSEYAMNTEAFF
abundance: NA; v_gene: TRBV7-2; j_gene: TRBJ1-6; d_gene: NA; CDR3nt: TGTGCCAGCAGCTTAGACAGGGCGGGTTCACCCCTCCACTTT; CDR3aa: CASSLDRAGSPLHF
abundance: NA; v_gene: TRBV5-8; j_gene: TRBJ1-2; d_gene: NA; CDR3nt: TGTGCCAGCAGCGTACAGGGCTATGGCTACACCTTC; CDR3aa: CASSVQGYGYTF
abundance: NA; v_gene: TRBV28; j_gene: TRBJ1-5; d_gene: TRBD1; CDR3nt: TGTGCCAGCAGTTCCCCGACAGGGCCCTCGGGGCCCCAGCATTTT; CDR3aa: CASSSPTGPSGPQHF
abundance: NA; v_gene: TRBV19; j_gene: TRBJ1-1; d_gene: NA; CDR3nt: TGTGCCAGTAGGTCCGGGGGTGATCAGAACACTGAAGCTTTCTTT; CDR3aa: CASRSGGDQNTEAFF
abundance: NA; v_gene: TRBV7-2; j_gene: TRBJ1-6; d_gene: NA; CDR3nt: TGTGCCAGCAGCTGGACAGTTGATAATTCACCCCTCCACTTT; CDR3aa: CASSWTVDNSPLHF
abundance: NA; v_gene: TRBV20-1; j_gene: TRBJ2-2; d_gene: NA; CDR3nt: TGCAGTGCTCCCATTTCCGGGGAGCTGTTTTTT; CDR3aa: CSAPISGELFF
abundance: NA; v_gene: TRBV9; j_gene: TRBJ1-5; d_gene: NA; CDR3nt: TGTGCCAGCAGCTCTCGACAGAACCTTGGGCCCCAGCATTTT; CDR3aa: CASSSRQNLGPQHF
abundance: NA; v_gene: TRBV6-5; j_gene: TRBJ2-7; d_gene: NA; CDR3nt: TGTGCCAGCAGTTACGGTGTAGCGTACGAGCAGTACTTC; CDR3aa: CASSYGVAYEQYF
abundance: NA; v_gene: TRBV5-1; j_gene: TRBJ1-1; d_gene: NA; CDR3nt: TGCGCCAGCAGGGGGGGGAGTCAGGGAAGGAACACTGAAGCTTTCTTT; CDR3aa: CASRGGSQGRNTEAFF
abundance: NA; v_gene: TRBV10-3; j_gene: TRBJ2-3; d_gene: NA; CDR3nt: TGTGCCATCAGGTCCGGACTCAGCACAGATACGCAGTATTTT; CDR3aa: CAIRSGLSTDTQYF
abundance: NA; v_gene: TRBV6-6; j_gene: TRBJ2-3; d_gene: TRBD2; CDR3nt: TGTGCCAGCAGTTACACCGTGCGGGAGGCGCAGTATTTT; CDR3aa: CASSYTVREAQYF
abundance: once; v_gene: TRBV9; j_gene: TRBJ1-1; d_gene: TRBD1; CDR3nt: TGTGCCAGCAGCGTACGGACAGGGGAGATGACTGAAGCTTTCTTT; CDR3aa: CASSVRTGEMTEAFF
abundance: NA; v_gene: TRBV6-5; j_gene: TRBJ1-2; d_gene: TRBD1; CDR3nt: TGTGCCGGAAGGGGGCCAGCTATCAATGGCTACACCTTC; CDR3aa: CAGRGPAINGYTF
abundance: NA; v_gene: TRBV7-9; j_gene: TRBJ1-1; d_gene: NA; CDR3nt: TGTGCCAGCAGCTACCCCGGGGGAGGAAACACTGAAGCTTTCTTT; CDR3aa: CASSYPGGGNTEAFF
abundance: few; v_gene: TRBV24-1; j_gene: TRBJ2-7; d_gene: NA; CDR3nt: TGTGCCACCAGTGGAGGGCGGGCCGAGCAGTACTTC; CDR3aa: CATSGGRAEQYF
abundance: NA; v_gene: TRBV7-2; j_gene: TRBJ1-4; d_gene: TRBD1; CDR3nt: TGTGCCAGCAGCCCGGGACAGTCAAATGAAAAACTGTTTTTT; CDR3aa: CASSPGQSNEKLFF
abundance: once; v_gene: TRBV7-8; j_gene: TRBJ1-1; d_gene: TRBD1; CDR3nt: TGTGCCAGCAGCCCCCGGGACAGGGGAGCGGGCACTGAAGCTTTCTTT; CDR3aa: CASSPRDRGAGTEAFF
abundance: NA; v_gene: TRBV2; j_gene: TRBJ2-7; d_gene: TRBD2; CDR3nt: TGTGCCAGCGGGGGGGACCCCTACGAGCAGTACTTC; CDR3aa: CASGGDPYEQYF
abundance: NA; v_gene: TRBV10-3; j_gene: TRBJ2-7; d_gene: NA; CDR3nt: TGTGCCATCAGTGATCCCGCGGGAAGGGTTTTCTCCTACGAGCAGTACTTC; CDR3aa: CAISDPAGRVFSYEQYF
abundance: once; v_gene: TRBV30; j_gene: TRBJ1-5; d_gene: NA; CDR3nt: TGTGCCTGGAGTGTAAACAGTTTCAATCAGCCCCAGCATTTT; CDR3aa: CAWSVNSFNQPQHF
abundance: few; v_gene: TRBV3-1/TRBV3-2; j_gene: TRBJ1-1; d_gene: NA; CDR3nt: TGTGCCAGCAGTCAGTGCTTATTGGGACACGTTAACACTGAAGCTTTCTTT; CDR3aa: CASSQCLLGHVNTEAFF
abundance: NA; v_gene: TRBV11-3; j_gene: TRBJ2-1; d_gene: TRBD1; CDR3nt: TGTGCCAGCAGCCGAGGACAGGGGCCGGGCTATGAGCAGTTCTTC; CDR3aa: CASSRGQGPGYEQFF
abundance: NA; v_gene: TRBV12-3/TRBV12-4; j_gene: TRBJ1-1; d_gene: NA; CDR3nt: TGTGCCAGCAGTTTACGGGGGATCACTGAAGCTTTCTTT; CDR3aa: CASSLRGITEAFF